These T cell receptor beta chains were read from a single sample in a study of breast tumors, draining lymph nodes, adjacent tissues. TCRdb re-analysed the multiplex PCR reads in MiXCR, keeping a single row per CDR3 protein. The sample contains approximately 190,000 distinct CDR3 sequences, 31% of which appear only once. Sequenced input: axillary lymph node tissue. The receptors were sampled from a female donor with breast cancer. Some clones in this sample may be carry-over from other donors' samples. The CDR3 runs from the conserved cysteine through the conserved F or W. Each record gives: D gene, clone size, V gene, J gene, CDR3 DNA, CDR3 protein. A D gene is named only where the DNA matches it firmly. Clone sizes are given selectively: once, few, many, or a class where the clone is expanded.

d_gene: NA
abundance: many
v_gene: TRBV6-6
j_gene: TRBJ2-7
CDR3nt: TGTGCCAGCACTCCCACCGGGACTGGGTTCTACGAGCAGTACTTC
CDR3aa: CASTPTGTGFYEQYF

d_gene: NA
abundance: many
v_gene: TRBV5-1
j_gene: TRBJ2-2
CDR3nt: TGCGCCAGCAGCCCCGGCGGAGTCCGGGGAGTTGCCGGGGAGCTGTTTTTT
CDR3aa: CASSPGGVRGVAGELFF

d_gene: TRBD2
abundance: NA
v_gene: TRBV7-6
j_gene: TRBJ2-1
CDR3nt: TGTGCTAGAGCGGGAAGGGATGAGCAGTTCTTC
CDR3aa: CARAGRDEQFF

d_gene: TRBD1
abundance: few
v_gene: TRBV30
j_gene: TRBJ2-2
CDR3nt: TGTGCCTGGACCCCTGCCTCTGCCGGACAGGGAGGCACCGGGGAGCTGTTTTTT
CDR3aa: CAWTPASAGQGGTGELFF

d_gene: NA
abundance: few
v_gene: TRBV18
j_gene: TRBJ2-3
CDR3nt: TGTGCCAGCTCACCACAGGAAAGAGATACGCAGTATTTT
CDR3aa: CASSPQERDTQYF

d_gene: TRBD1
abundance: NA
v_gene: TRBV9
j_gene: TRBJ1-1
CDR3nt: TGTGCCAGCAGCGTCTCAGGGGGCGGCACTGAAGCTTTCTTT
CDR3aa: CASSVSGGGTEAFF

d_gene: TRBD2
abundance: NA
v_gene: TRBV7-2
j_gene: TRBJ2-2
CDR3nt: TGTGCCAGCACCTCACTAGCGGCGAACACCGGGGAGCTGTCTTGG
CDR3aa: CASTSLAANTGELSW

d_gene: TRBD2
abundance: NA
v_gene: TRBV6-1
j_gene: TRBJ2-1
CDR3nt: TGTGCCAGCAGTCTTAGCGGGGCGCTCTACAATGAGCAGTTCTTC
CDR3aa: CASSLSGALYNEQFF

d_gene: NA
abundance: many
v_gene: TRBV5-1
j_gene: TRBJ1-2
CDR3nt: TGCGCCAGCAGCCCCGGGGGGCGGAACTATGGCTACACCTTC
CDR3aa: CASSPGGRNYGYTF

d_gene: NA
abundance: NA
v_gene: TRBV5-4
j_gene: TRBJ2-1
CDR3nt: TGTGCCAGCAGCTTGGCCGTCGGGTCCTCCTACAATGAGCAGTTCTTC
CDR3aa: CASSLAVGSSYNEQFF

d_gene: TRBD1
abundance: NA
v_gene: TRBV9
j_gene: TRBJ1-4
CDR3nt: TGTGCCAGCAGCGTAGCTCCAGGGGGTCTTGCTAATGAAAAACTGTTTTTT
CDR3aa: CASSVAPGGLANEKLFF

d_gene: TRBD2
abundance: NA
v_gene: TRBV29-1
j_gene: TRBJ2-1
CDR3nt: TGCAGCGTTGAGGAGTATCTAGCGGGGGGGCCGTTCGAGCAGTTCTTC
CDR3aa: CSVEEYLAGGPFEQFF

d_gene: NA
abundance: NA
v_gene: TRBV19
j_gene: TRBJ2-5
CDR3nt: TGTGCCAGTGCTCGGGGGCCTGTGGAGACCCAGTACTTC
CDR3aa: CASARGPVETQYF

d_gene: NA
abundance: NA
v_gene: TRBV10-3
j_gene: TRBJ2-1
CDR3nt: TGTGCCATCAGCTCAGGAGGCAATGAGCAGTTCTTC
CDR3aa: CAISSGGNEQFF

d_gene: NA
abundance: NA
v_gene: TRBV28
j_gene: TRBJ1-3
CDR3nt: TGTGCCAGCAGCTTGCCCGGGAACTCTGGAAACACCATATATTTT
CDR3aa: CASSLPGNSGNTIYF

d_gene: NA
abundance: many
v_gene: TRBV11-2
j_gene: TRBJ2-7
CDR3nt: TGTGCCAGCAGCTTAGCTCAGGCCAACTACGAGCAGTACTTC
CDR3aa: CASSLAQANYEQYF

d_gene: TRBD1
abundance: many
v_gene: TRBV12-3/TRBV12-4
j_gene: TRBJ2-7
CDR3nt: TGTGCCAGCAGTTTAGCCGGGACAGAGGCCTCGCAGTACTTC
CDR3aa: CASSLAGTEASQYF

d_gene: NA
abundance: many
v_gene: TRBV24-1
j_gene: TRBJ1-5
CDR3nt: TGTGCCACCAGTGAAAGAGGTCAGCCCCAGCATTTT
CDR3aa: CATSERGQPQHF

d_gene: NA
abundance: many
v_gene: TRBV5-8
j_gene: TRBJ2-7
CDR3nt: TGTGCCAGCAGCCCTACTCCACAGGGTCTTTCCTACGAGCAGTACTTC
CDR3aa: CASSPTPQGLSYEQYF

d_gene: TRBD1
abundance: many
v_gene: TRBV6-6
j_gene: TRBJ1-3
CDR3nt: TGTGCCAGCAGTTTTACCGGGACAGGGAGTCTCTCTGGAAACACCATATATTTT
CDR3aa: CASSFTGTGSLSGNTIYF

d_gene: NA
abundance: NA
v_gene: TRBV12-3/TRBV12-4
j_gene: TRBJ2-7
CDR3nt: TGTGCCAGCAGCTTATTACAGGAAGGCGAGCAGTACTTC
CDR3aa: CASSLLQEGEQYF

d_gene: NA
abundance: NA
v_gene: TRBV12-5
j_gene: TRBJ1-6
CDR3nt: TGTGCTAGTGGTTCACACTATAATTCACCCCTCCACTTT
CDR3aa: CASGSHYNSPLHF

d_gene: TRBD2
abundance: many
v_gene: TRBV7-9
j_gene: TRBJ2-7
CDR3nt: TGTGCCAGCAGCTTGGTGTCAGCGGGAGAGTTTCAGCAGTACTTC
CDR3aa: CASSLVSAGEFQQYF

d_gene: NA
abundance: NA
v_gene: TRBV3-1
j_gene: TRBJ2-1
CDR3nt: TGTGCCAGCAGCCCCCCGGGCGAGTTTGCTGAGCAGTTCTTC
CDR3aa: CASSPPGEFAEQFF

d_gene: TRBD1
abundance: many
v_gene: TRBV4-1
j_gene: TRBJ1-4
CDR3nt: TGCGCCAGCAGCCCCGCAATGGACAGGCTCCGTGAAAAACTGTTTTTT
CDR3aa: CASSPAMDRLREKLFF

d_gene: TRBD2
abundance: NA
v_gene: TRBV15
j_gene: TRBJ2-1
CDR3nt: TGTGCCACCAGCAGCTTGTTAGCGGGAGGGCCGGATGAGCAGTTCTTC
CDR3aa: CATSSLLAGGPDEQFF

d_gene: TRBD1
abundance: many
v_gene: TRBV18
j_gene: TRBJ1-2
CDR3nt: TGTGCCAGCTCCCTCATACAGGGGAATGGCTACACCTTC
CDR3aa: CASSLIQGNGYTF

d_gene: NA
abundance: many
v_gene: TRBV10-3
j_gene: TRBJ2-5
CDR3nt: TGTGCCATCAGTGAGGGTGGAGGGGGGGGAGAGACCCAGTACTTC
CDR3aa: CAISEGGGGGETQYF

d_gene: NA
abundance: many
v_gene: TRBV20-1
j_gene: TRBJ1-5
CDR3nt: TGCAGTGCGGGACGCCTCAATCAGCCCCAGCATTTT
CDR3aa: CSAGRLNQPQHF

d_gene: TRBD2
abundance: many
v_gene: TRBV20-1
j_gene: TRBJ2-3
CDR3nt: TGCAGTGCCAGCCCCGGCAGGGACTACACAGATACGCAGTATTTT
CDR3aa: CSASPGRDYTDTQYF

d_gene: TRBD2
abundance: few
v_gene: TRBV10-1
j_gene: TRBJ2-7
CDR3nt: TGCGCCAGCAGTACGGCTAGCGGTTACGAGCAGTACTTC
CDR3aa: CASSTASGYEQYF

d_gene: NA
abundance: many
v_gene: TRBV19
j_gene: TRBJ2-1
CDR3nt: TGTGCCAGCAAGACTCCGGGACATTCCTACAATGAGCAGTTCTTC
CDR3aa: CASKTPGHSYNEQFF

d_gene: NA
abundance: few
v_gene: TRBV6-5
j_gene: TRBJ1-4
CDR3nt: TGTGCCAGCAGTCACGACTCGGCAACTAATGAAAAACTGTTTTTT
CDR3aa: CASSHDSATNEKLFF

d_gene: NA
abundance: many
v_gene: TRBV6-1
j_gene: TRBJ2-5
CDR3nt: TGTGCCAGCAGTTCAGGGCTCTGGGGGGAGACCCAGTACTTC
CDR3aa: CASSSGLWGETQYF

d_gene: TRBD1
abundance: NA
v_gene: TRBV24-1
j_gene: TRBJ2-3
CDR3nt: TGTGCCACCAGAGGGACAGGGACCACAGATACGCAGTATTTT
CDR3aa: CATRGTGTTDTQYF

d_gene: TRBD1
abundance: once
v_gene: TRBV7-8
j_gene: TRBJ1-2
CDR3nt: TGTGCCAGCAGCGACAGACAGGGGGCGCAAGGCTACACCTTC
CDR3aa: CASSDRQGAQGYTF

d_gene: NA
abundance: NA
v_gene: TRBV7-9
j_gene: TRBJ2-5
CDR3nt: TGTGCCAGCAGCTCGCTGGGGTTGTCAGTTCAAGAGACCCAGTACTTC
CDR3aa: CASSSLGLSVQETQYF

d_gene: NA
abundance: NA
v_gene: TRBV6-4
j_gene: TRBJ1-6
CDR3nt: TGTGCCAGCAGTGACAGGGGTTGGGCACCCCTCCACTTT
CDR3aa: CASSDRGWAPLHF

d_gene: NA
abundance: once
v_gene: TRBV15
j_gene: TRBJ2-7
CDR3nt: TGTGCCACCAGCAGAGACCTTTCCAGGGACGAAAGTCAGTACTTC
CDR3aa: CATSRDLSRDESQYF

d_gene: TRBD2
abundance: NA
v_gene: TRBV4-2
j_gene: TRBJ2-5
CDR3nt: TGTGCCAGCAGCCAAGATCGGGCTAGCGGGGGACAAGAGACCCAGTACTTC
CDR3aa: CASSQDRASGGQETQYF

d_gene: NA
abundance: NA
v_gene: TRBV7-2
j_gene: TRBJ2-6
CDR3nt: TGTGCCAGCAGCCCCGTACCGGGAGATGGGGCCAACGTCCTGACTTTC
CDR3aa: CASSPVPGDGANVLTF

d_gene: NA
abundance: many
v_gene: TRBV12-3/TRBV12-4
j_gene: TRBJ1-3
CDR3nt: TGTGCCAGCAGTTTTCCACGGCGCTCTGGAAACACCATATATTTT
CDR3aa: CASSFPRRSGNTIYF

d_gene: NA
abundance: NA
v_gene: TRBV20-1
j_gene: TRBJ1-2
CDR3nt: TGCAGTGCTAGAGAGGGGGCCTACGGCTACACCTTC
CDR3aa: CSAREGAYGYTF

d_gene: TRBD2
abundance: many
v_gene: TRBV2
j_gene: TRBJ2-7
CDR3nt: TGTGCCAGCAACCTAGCGGGGACGGGTGAGCAGTACTTC
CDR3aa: CASNLAGTGEQYF

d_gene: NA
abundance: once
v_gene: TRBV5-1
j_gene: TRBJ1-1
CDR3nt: TGCGCCAGCAGGGGGGGGGATCTGAACACTGAAGCTTTCTTT
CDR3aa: CASRGGDLNTEAFF

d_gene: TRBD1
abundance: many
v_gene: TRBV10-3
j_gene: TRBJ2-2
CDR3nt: TGTGCCACCGAGGGACAGGGGGAAACCGGGGAGCTGTTTTTT
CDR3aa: CATEGQGETGELFF

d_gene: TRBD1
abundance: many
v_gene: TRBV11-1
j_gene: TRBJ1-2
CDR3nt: TGTGCCAGCAGCTCAACCCAGGGGGCTGGCTACACCTTC
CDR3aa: CASSSTQGAGYTF

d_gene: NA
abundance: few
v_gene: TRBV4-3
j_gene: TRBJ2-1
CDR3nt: TGCGCCAGCAGCCAAGGGGCCCGCGTAAGGGACAATGAGCAGTTCTTC
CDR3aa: CASSQGARVRDNEQFF

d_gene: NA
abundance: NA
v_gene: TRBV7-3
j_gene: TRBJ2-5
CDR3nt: TGTGCCAGCAGCTTAAATGCTGAAGGGTCCGAGACCCAGTACTTC
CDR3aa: CASSLNAEGSETQYF

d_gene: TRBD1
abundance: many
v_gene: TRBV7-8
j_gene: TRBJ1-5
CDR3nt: TGTGCCAGCAGCTTAGACACAGGGGGGCCAAATCAGCCCCAGCATTTT
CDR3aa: CASSLDTGGPNQPQHF

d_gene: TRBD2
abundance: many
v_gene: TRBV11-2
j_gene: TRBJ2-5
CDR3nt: TGTGCCAGCAGCGCAGGGACTAGCGGGGGACTAACCTGGGAGACCCAGTACTTC
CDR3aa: CASSAGTSGGLTWETQYF

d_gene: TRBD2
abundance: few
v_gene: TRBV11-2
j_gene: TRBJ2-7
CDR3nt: TGTGCCAGCAGCTCGGGACTAGCCTCCGAGCAGTACTTC
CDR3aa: CASSSGLASEQYF

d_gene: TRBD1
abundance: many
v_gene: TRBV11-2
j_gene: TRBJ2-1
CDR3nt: TGTGCCAGCAGCTCTTTTCTTACAGGGGTGAATGAGCAGTTCTTC
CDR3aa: CASSSFLTGVNEQFF

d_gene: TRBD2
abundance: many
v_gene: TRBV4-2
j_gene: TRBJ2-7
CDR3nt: TGTGCCAGCAGCCACGGACTAGCGGGAGGCACCACCTACGAGCAGTACTTC
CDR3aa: CASSHGLAGGTTYEQYF

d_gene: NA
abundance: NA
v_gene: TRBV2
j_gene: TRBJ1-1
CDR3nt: TGTGCCAGCACCGGGGTTTGGGGGAGCACTGAAGCTTTCTTT
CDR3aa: CASTGVWGSTEAFF